This is a list of T cell receptor beta chains from one sample in a study of blood T cells in healthy people across ages. TCRdb re-called the 5' RACE reads with MiXCR, one entry per CDR3 protein. The sample yields roughly 1.9 million distinct CDR3 sequences, 39% seen once. Sequenced input: blood. These TCRs come from a human donor in good health. CDR3s include the opening cysteine and the closing phenylalanine or tryptophan. D genes are given only for firm matches. Size tells how often a clone was seen (once, few, many) or the class of an expanded clone, and some rows leave it out.

clone_size j_call d_call v_call cdr3_nt cdr3_aa
. TRBJ2-3 TRBD2 TRBV20-1 TGCAGTGCTACCTCAGGGGCGGGAGGAGATACGCAGTATTTT CSATSGAGGDTQYF
. TRBJ1-2 . TRBV12-3/TRBV12-4 TGTGCCAGCAGTATACGGGGGGGGTACTATGGCTACACCTTC CASSIRGGYYGYTF
. TRBJ2-7 TRBD1 TRBV12-3/TRBV12-4 TGTGCCAGCAGTCTTCTGCCCGTCCTCTCCGGGACAGGGAGCTCCTACGAGCAGTACTTC CASSLLPVLSGTGSSYEQYF
few TRBJ1-2 . TRBV29-1 TGCAGCCTCCAGTCCGGACAGATCGATGGCTACACCTTC CSLQSGQIDGYTF
few TRBJ2-7 TRBD1 TRBV24-1 TGTGCCACCAGTGATTCGGGACAGGCCGGCGAGCAGTACTTC CATSDSGQAGEQYF
. TRBJ2-3 TRBD2 TRBV6-5 TGTGCCAGCAGAGCTAGCGGGGAAGATACGCAGTATTTT CASRASGEDTQYF
. TRBJ2-5 . TRBV5-1 TGCGCCAGCAGCGAGGACCCTAATAAAGAGACCCAGTACTTC CASSEDPNKETQYF
few TRBJ2-3 TRBD2 TRBV20-1 TGCAGTGCTAGGCGGGGGGGATCCAGCACAGATACGCAGTATTTT CSARRGGSSTDTQYF
. TRBJ1-4 . TRBV20-1 TGCAGTGCTACCTTGACAGCAACTAATGAAAAACTGTTTTTT CSATLTATNEKLFF
. TRBJ2-6 . TRBV7-9 TGTGCCAGCAGCGGATGGCCGAACTCTGGGGCCGACGTCCTGACTTTC CASSGWPNSGADVLTF
. TRBJ1-2 TRBD1 TRBV4-3 TGCGCCTGCAGCCAAGACAGACAGGGGTATGTCTATGGCTACACCTTC CACSQDRQGYVYGYTF
. TRBJ2-1 TRBD2 TRBV29-1 TGCAGCGTCAACCCGGGACTAGCGGGGGGGGAGCAGTTCTTC CSVNPGLAGGEQFF
. TRBJ2-5 . TRBV6-5 TGTGCCAGCAGTTACCTCACCGGGGCTACCGAGACCCAGTACTTC CASSYLTGATETQYF
. TRBJ2-3 . TRBV7-2 TGTGCCAGCAGCTTAGCGGGGGGTTGGGCAGATACGCAGTATTTT CASSLAGGWADTQYF
. TRBJ1-2 TRBD1 TRBV6-5 TGTGCCAGCAGCATGACAGGGGGCGAGGTCTATGGCTACACCTTC CASSMTGGEVYGYTF
few TRBJ2-1 . TRBV5-6 TGTGCCAGCAGCTTGGAAGGTGCGGGGTGGAATGAGCAGTTCTTC CASSLEGAGWNEQFF
many TRBJ1-5 . TRBV5-6 TGTGCCAGCAGCTTGGGGTTATCTCAGCCCCAGCATTTT CASSLGLSQPQHF
few TRBJ1-2 . TRBV12-3/TRBV12-4 TGTGCCAGCAGCAATGAGGAGAAACAAACTAACTATGGCTACACCTTC CASSNEEKQTNYGYTF
. TRBJ2-3 TRBD2 TRBV20-1 TGCAGTGCTAGAGATCCGGCTAGCGGGCTCACAGATACGCAGTATTTT CSARDPASGLTDTQYF
. TRBJ1-5 TRBD1 TRBV10-3 TGTGCCATAAAGGAAACAGGGGATCAGCCCCAGCATTTT CAIKETGDQPQHF
. TRBJ2-5 . TRBV6-2/TRBV6-3 TGTACCAGCAGGATGAGAAGACACCAAGAGACCCAGTACTTC CTSRMRRHQETQYF
. TRBJ1-5 TRBD1 TRBV24-1 TGTGCCACCAGTGACCCCGGACAGGCCGGCGACGATCAGCCCCAGCATTTT CATSDPGQAGDDQPQHF
few TRBJ1-6 . TRBV5-1 TGCGCCAGCAGCTGGGACGCCGCGTCACCCCTCCACTTT CASSWDAASPLHF
. TRBJ1-6 . TRBV21-1 TGTGCCAGCAGCAAAACCCGACAGGGTGGGTTAATGAATTCACCCCTCCACTTT CASSKTRQGGLMNSPLHF
few TRBJ2-1 . TRBV14 TGTGCCAGCAGCCAGACACGACAGAGGGAAGGGTACAATGAGCAGTTCTTC CASSQTRQREGYNEQFF
many TRBJ2-4 . TRBV29-1 TGCAGCGTTGGAGACCGGACAGTCAAAAACATTCAGTACTTC CSVGDRTVKNIQYF
. TRBJ2-1 . TRBV7-2 TGTGCCAGCAGCTTAAACGGGGACACCATCTACGAGCAGTTCTTC CASSLNGDTIYEQFF